A single sample gave rise to the 11 T cell receptor beta chains below, sequenced in a study of blood T cell repertoires in COVID-19. Sequencing was performed with immunoSEQ multiplex PCR; in TCRdb, only in-frame clones are kept and a portion is missing. The repertoire holds roughly 300,000 clones, with more than 75% as singletons. The sequencing input was PBMCs or T cells enriched from blood (not recorded which). These receptors were obtained from a man younger than 40 who had recovered from COVID-19.

The CDR3 bases are TGTGCCAGCAGTCCGGGGACAGGTGGCACCTACAATGAGCAGTTCTTC. Translation: CASSPGTGGTYNEQFF. The chain has TRBV27 and TRBJ2-1; TRBD1 matches 8 bases. CDR1 and CDR2 from the germline V gene are MNHEY and SMNVEV (reference sequence). V was pared by 5 bases and J by 2 bases, with 8 bases of the junction left unmatched. This CDR3 is 16 amino acids long.

The chain combines TRBV6-5 with TRBJ2-7; TRBD2 agrees at 7 bases. The germline gives CDR1 MNHEY, CDR2 SVGAGI. Germline trimming cut 10 bases from V and 1 base from J; bases unmatched to any gene: 7. CDR3 length: 13 residues. For the CDR3, the DNA is TGTGCCACCTTGGGAGGGAGGTCCTACGAGCAGTACTTC. It is translated as CATLGGRSYEQYF.

V is TRBV5-5 and J is TRBJ2-5, with 10 bases that match TRBD2. Per the germline V gene, CDR1 is SGHKS and CDR2 is YYEKEE (reference sequence). Trimming at V came to 3 bases and at J to 4 bases, leaving 9 bases not matched to a gene. This CDR3 region has 16 residues. Here the CDR3 DNA reads TGTGCCAGCAGCTCGAGTAGCGGGGGGCCGGGAGAGACCCAGTACTTC. This sequence encodes CASSSSSGGPGETQYF.

The count of this clone is one. The chain couples TRBV19 to TRBJ1-1; D is ambiguous. Germline V gives CDR1 LNHDA, CDR2 SQIVND (reference sequence). The CDR3 totals 15 residues. With 3 bases removed from V and 3 bases from J, the gap between germline ends came to 14 bases. CDR3 in amino acids: CASSMFSGGDTEAFF. DNA for the CDR3: TGTGCCAGTAGTATGTTTTCGGGAGGAGACACTGAAGCTTTCTTT.

This sequence joins TRBV27 and TRBJ1-2, with 7 bases aligning to TRBD1. Trimming took 6 bases from V and 4 from J; bases not matched to a gene: 14. This CDR3 region has 16 residues. Germline CDR1 is MNHEY and CDR2 is SMNVEV (reference sequence). Here the CDR3 reads CASSLTKYRGAYGYTF. CDR3 sequence (DNA): TGTGCCAGCAGCTTGACCAAATACAGGGGAGCCTATGGCTACACCTTC.

In DNA form, the CDR3 reads TGCGCCAGCAGCTTGCAGGGGGTGGTATCCTCTCTTGGAAACACCATATATTTT. It translates to CASSLQGVVSSLGNTIYF. The genes are TRBV5-1 and TRBJ1-3; TRBD1 aligns across 7 bases. Germline assignment: CDR1 SGHRS and CDR2 YFSETQ. With V trimmed by 1 base and J by 3 bases, 13 bases remained unmatched. The CDR3 is made up of 18 amino acids.

The chain recombines TRBV4-1 with TRBJ2-3; tentatively, D is TRBD2 (5 bases). Germline-derived CDR1 and CDR2 are MGHRA and YSYEKL. V shed 1 base and J shed 6 bases, with 11 bases lying between them. The CDR3 has 14 amino acids. CDR3 DNA sequence: TGCGCCAGCAGCCAAGGGAGGAGCGAGGATACGCAGTATTTT. It yields the protein CASSQGRSEDTQYF.

The gene calls are TRBV7-9 and TRBJ2-7; D is undetermined. Trimming stripped 1 base from V and 0 bases from J, with 7 bases between. The germline gives CDR1 SEHNR, CDR2 FQNEAQ (reference sequence). CDR3 length: 14 amino acids. CDR3 coding DNA: TGTGCCAGCAGCTTAGGGGCAGGCTCCTACGAGCAGTACTTC. It yields the protein CASSLGAGSYEQYF.

This clone was seen only once. The CDR3 here is CASSPQPADEQYF. DNA of the CDR3: TGTGCCAGCAGTCCACAACCAGCGGACGAGCAGTACTTC. This chain links TRBV6-5 with TRBJ2-7; a possible D gene is TRBD2 (5 bases). The CDR3 is 13 residues long. V was pared by 5 bases and J by 5 bases, with 13 bases between. Germline CDR1 and CDR2: MNHEY and SVGAGI.

The CDR3 region is CASSQEGERGPEETQYF. The CDR3 region has the DNA TGTGCCAGCAGCCAAGAAGGAGAGCGGGGTCCTGAAGAGACCCAGTACTTC. The chain carries TRBV3-1 (or the pseudogene TRBV3-2) and TRBJ2-5, with 7 bases matching TRBD2. CDR1 and CDR2 (germline): LGHDT, YNNKEL (reference sequence). V lost 0 bases, J lost 3 bases, and 10 bases stayed unmatched. The CDR3 totals 17 residues.

The V gene is TRBV19, the J gene TRBJ2-6; D unclear. CDR1 is LNHDA and CDR2 is SQIVND in the germline V gene (reference sequence). V gave up 6 bases and J gave up 0 bases, with 9 bases separating them. The CDR3 consists of 15 residues. DNA for the CDR3: TGTGCCAGTAGCGAACTCGACTCTGGGGCCAACGTCCTGACTTTC. Translation gives CASSELDSGANVLTF.